A few counts support the clone carrying this TCR beta chain. All of the isolated RNA was reverse transcribed, so expressed TCRB transcripts were sequenced. Generated by immunoSEQ multiplex PCR, the TCRdb table keeps only in-frame clones and is missing some. In the table there are 450,000 to 600,000 clones, about 30% of which are singletons. The germline CDR1 and CDR2 sequences are SGHVS and FNYEAQ. Trimming cost V 5 bases and J 0 bases, with 11 bases left between them. This CDR3 is 15 amino acids long. This sample is drawn from a study of beta chain features in type 1 diabetes. Sequencing input: naive CD4+ T cells from blood. This TCR came from a man aged 18 to 30 in good health. The genes are TRBV7-6 and TRBJ1-3, with a tentative D call TRBD1 (6 bases). The DNA for the CDR3 is TGTGCCAGCAGCGACACAGGGAGCTCTGGAAACACCATATATTTT. Amino acids: CASSDTGSSGNTIYF.